This T cell receptor (beta chain) was found in a study of T cell repertoires and HLA-DP antigens. The overall study: DNA input averaged roughly 230 ng in sorted CD137+CD4+ and roughly 1,300 ng in pre-culture CD4+.

CD4+ T cells, purified by negative selection, averaged about 98% purity. Assay: immunoSEQ multiplex PCR; the TCRdb copy retains only in-frame clones and omits some. Here the sample spans about 73,000 clones, about 82% being singletons. Study results and limitations: No separate analysis of naive versus memory CD4+ cells was done.

Points on this clone: The antigen remains unidentified.

Sample: CD4+ T cells from PBMCs. The receptor was isolated from a man aged 55 to 70 in good health and CMV-seronegative.

As DNA, the CDR3 is TGCGCCAGCAGGTGGGGCTGCGACACCAAAGAGACCCAGTACTTC. It is translated as CASRWGCDTKETQYF. The chain employs TRBV4-3 and TRBJ2-5; the D gene is possibly TRBD1 (5 bases). Trimming took 6 bases from V and 3 from J, leaving 17 bases between them. The CDR3 spans 15 residues. CDR1 LGHNA and CDR2 YSLEER come from the germline V gene.